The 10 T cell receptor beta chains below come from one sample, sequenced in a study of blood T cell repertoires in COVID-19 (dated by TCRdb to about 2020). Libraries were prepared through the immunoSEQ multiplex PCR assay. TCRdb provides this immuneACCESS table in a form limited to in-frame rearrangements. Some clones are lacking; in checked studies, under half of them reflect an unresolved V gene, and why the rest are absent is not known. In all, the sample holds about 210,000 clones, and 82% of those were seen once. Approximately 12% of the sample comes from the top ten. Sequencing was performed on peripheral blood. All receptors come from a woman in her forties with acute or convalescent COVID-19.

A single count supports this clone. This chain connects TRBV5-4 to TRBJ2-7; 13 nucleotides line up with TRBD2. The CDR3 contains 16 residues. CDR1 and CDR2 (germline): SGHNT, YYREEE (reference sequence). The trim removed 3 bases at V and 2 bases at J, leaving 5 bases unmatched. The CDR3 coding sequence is TGTGCCAGCAGCTCCGGGACTAGCGGGGACCCCTACGAGCAGTACTTC. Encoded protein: CASSSGTSGDPYEQYF.

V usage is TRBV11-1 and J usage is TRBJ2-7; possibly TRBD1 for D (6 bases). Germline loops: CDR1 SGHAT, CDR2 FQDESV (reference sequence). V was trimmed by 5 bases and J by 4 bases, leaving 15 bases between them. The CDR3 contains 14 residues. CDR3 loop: CASSLRTEKYEQYF. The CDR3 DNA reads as TGTGCCAGCAGCCTCCGGACAGAGAAATACGAGCAGTACTTC. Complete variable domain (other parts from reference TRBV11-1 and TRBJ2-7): EAEVAQSPRYKITEKSQAVAFWCDPISGHATLYWYRQILGQGPELLVQFQDESVVDDSQLPKDRFSAERLKGVDSTLKIQPAELGDSAMYLCASSLRTEKYEQYFGPGTRLTVT.

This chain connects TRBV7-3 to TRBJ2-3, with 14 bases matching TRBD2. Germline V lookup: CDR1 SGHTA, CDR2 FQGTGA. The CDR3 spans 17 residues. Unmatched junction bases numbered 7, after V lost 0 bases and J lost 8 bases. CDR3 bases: TGTGCCAGCAGCTTAACAGGTGGGACTAGCGGGGGTCCTACGCAGTATTTT. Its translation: CASSLTGGTSGGPTQYF.

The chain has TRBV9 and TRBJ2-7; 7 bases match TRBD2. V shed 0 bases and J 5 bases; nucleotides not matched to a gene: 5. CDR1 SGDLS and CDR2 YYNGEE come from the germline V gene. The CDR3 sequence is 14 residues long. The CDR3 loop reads CASSVGEGSNEQYF. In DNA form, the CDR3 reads TGTGCCAGCAGCGTAGGGGAGGGAAGCAACGAGCAGTACTTC.

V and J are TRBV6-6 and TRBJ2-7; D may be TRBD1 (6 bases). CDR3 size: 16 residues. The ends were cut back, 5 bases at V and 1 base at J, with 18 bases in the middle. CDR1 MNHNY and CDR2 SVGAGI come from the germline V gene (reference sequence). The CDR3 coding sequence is TGTGCCAGCAGTCGAGACCAGGGGCTTCTGTCCTACGAGCAGTACTTC. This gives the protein CASSRDQGLLSYEQYF.

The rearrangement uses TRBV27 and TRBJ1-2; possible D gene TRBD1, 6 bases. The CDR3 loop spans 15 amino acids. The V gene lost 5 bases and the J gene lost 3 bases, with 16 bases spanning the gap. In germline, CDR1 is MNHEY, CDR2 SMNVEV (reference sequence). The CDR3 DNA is TGTGCCAGCAGTACCTTGGGGGCGGGGGACTATGGCTACACCTTC. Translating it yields CASSTLGAGDYGYTF.

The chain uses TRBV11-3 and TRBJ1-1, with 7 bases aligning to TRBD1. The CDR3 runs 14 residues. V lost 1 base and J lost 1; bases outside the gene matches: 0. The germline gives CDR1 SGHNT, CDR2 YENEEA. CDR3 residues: CASSLGTGNTEAFF. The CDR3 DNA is TGTGCCAGCAGCTTAGGGACAGGGAACACTGAAGCTTTCTTT. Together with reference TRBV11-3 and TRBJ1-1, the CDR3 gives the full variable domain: EAGVVQSPRYKIIEKKQPVAFWCNPISGHNTLYWYLQNLGQGPELLIRYENEEAVDDSQLPKDRFSAERLKGVDSTLKIQPAELGDSAVYLCASSLGTGNTEAFFGQGTRLTVV.

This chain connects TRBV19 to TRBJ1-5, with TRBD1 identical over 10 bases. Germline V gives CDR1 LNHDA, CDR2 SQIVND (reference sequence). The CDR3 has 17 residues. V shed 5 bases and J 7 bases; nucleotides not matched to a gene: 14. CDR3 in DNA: TGTGCCAGTAGTCCTACCCCGGGACAGGGGACTAGACAGCCCCAGCATTTT. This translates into CASSPTPGQGTRQPQHF.

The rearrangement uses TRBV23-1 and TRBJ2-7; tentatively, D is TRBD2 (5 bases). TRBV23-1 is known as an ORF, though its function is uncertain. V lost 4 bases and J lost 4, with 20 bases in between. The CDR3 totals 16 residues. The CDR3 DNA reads TGCGCCAGCAGTCTACACCGGGCCACCAGGAGGTACGAGCAGTACTTC. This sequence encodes CASSLHRATRRYEQYF.

The CDR3 loop is CAINGDSQSSYTF. CDR3 nucleotides: TGTGCCATCAACGGGGACAGCCAGTCGAGCTACACCTTC. This rearrangement joins TRBV10-3 to TRBJ1-2; 7 bases line up with TRBD1. Trimming took 7 bases from V and 9 from J; bases not matched to a gene: 11. This CDR3 region has 13 residues. Germline V CDR1 and CDR2: ENHRY, SYGVKD.